The subject of this entry is one T cell receptor beta chain. The CDR3 loop spans 18 amino acids. V lost 4 bases, J lost 0 bases, and 8 bases stayed unmatched. Germline V gene data show CDR1 as SGHRS and CDR2 as YFSETQ. These data come from a study of blood T cell repertoires in COVID-19. Turning to the study itself: T cells, B-cell-depleted T cells, or PBMCs supplied cDNA or gDNA.

The method was immunoSEQ multiplex PCR; TCRdb's version includes in-frame clones alone and lacks a portion of them. This sample has roughly 150,000 clones, with approximately 91% found just once. The sequence was obtained from a man aged 18-30 years with acute or convalescent COVID-19. The rearrangement joins TRBV5-1 to TRBJ2-3; 13 nucleotides line up with TRBD2. The sequencing input was peripheral blood. CDR3 residues: CASSPRTSGGPSTDTQYF. The CDR3 DNA follows: TGCGCCAGCAGCCCCAGGACTAGCGGGGGACCTAGCACAGATACGCAGTATTTT.